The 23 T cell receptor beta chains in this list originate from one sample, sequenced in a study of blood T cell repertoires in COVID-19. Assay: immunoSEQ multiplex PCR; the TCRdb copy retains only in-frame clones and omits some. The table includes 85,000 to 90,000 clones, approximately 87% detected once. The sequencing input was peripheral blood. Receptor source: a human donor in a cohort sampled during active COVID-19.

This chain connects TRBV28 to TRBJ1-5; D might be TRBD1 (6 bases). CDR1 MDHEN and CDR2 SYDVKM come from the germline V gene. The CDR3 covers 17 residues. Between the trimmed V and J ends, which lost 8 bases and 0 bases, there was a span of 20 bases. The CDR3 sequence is CASLLGGGRYSNQPQHF. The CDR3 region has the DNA TGTGCCAGCCTTCTAGGCGGGGGGCGGTATAGCAATCAGCCCCAGCATTTT.

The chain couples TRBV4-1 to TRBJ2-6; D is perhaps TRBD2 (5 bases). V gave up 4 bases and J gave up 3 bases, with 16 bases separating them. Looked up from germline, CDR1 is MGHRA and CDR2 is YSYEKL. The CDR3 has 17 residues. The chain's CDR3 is CASSPLTGRGGANVLTF. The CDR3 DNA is TGCGCCAGCAGCCCCCTTACGGGGAGAGGTGGGGCCAACGTCCTGACTTTC.

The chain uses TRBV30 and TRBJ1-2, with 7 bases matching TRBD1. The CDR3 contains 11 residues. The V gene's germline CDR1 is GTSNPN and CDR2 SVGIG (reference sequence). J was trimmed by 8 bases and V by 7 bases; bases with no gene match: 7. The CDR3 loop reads CASRTGGGYTF. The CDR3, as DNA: TGTGCCTCCCGGACAGGCGGCGGCTACACCTTC. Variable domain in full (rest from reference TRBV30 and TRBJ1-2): SQTIHQWPATLVQPVGSPLSLECTVEGTSNPNLYWYRQAAGRGLQLLFYSVGIGQISSEVPQNLSASRPQDRQFILSSKKLLLSDSGFYLCASRTGGGYTFGSGTRLTVV.

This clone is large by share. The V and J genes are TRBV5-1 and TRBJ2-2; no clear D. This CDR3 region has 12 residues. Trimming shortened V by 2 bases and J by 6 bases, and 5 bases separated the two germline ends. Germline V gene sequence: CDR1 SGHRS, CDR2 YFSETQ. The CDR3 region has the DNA TGCGCCAGCAGCTTTAATGCCGGGGAGCTGTTTTTT. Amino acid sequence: CASSFNAGELFF.

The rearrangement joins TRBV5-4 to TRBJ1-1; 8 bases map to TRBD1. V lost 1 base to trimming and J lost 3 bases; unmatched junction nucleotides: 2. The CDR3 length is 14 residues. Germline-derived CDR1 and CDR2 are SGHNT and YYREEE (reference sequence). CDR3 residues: CASSLKQGDTEAFF. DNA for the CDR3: TGTGCCAGCAGCTTGAAACAGGGGGACACTGAAGCTTTCTTT.

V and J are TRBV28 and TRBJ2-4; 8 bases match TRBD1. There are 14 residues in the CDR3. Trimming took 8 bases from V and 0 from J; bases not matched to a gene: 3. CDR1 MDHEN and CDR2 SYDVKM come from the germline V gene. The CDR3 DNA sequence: TGTGCCAGCCAGGGGGCCGGAGCCAAAAACATTCAGTACTTC. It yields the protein CASQGAGAKNIQYF.

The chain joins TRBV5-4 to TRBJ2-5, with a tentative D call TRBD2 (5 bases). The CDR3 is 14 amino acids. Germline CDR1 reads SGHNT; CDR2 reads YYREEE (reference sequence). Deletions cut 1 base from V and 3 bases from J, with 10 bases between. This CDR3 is CASSLLGAEETQYF. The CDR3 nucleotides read TGTGCCAGCAGCTTGTTGGGAGCGGAAGAGACCCAGTACTTC.

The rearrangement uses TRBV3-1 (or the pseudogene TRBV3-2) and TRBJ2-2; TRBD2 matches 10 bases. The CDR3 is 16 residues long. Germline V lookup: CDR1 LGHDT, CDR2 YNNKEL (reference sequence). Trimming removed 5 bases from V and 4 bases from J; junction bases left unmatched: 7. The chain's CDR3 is CASSSAGGTGTGELFF. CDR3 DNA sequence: TGTGCCAGCAGCTCAGCGGGAGGGACAGGCACCGGGGAGCTGTTTTTT.

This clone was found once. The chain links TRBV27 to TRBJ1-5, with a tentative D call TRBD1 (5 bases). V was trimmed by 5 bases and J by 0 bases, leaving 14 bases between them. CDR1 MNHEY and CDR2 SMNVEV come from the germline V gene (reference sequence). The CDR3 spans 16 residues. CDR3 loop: CASSGAGTASNQPQHF. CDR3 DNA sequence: TGTGCCAGCAGTGGGGCCGGGACTGCTAGCAATCAGCCCCAGCATTTT.

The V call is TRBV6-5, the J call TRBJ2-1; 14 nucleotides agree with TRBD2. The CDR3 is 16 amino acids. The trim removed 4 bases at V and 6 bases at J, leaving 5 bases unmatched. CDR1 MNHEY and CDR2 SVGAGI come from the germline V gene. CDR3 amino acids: CASSSHGTSGSNEQFF. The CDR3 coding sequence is TGTGCCAGCAGTTCACATGGGACTAGCGGGAGCAATGAGCAGTTCTTC.

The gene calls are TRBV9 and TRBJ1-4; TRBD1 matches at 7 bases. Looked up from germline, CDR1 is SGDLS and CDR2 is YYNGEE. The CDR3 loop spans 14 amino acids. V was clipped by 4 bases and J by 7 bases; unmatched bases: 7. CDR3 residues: CASSFRQGSEKLFF. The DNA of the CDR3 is TGTGCCAGCAGCTTCAGACAGGGTAGTGAAAAACTGTTTTTT.

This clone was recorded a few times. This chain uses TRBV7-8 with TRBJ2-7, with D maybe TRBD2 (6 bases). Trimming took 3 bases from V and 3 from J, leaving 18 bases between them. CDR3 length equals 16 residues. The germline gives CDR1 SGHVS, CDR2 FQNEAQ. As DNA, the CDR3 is TGTGCCAGCAGCTTGACTTCGAAGCTAGCGAGCTACGAGCAGTACTTC. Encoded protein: CASSLTSKLASYEQYF.

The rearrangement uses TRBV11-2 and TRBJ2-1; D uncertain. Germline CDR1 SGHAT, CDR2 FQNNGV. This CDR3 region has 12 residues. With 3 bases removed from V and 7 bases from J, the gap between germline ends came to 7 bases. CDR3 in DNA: TGTGCCAGCAGCTTTGAACGGAATGAGCAGTTCTTC. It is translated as CASSFERNEQFF.

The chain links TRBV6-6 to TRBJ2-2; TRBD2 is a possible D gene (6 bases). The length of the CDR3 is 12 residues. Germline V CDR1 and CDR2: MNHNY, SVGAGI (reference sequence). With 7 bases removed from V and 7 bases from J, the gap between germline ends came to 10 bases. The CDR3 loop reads CASTRLDGELFF. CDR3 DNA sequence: TGTGCCAGCACCCGACTAGACGGGGAGCTGTTTTTT.

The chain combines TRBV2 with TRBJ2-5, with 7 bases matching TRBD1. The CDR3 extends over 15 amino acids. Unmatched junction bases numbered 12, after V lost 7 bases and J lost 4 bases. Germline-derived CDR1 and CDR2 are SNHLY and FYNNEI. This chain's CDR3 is CASIPTGSRGETQYF. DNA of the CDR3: TGTGCCAGCATACCGACAGGGAGTAGGGGAGAGACCCAGTACTTC.

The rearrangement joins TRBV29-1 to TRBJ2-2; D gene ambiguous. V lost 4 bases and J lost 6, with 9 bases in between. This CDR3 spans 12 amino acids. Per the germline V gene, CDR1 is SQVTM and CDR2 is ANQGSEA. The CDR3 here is CSVASPPGELFF. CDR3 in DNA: TGCAGCGTTGCTTCCCCTCCCGGGGAGCTGTTTTTT.

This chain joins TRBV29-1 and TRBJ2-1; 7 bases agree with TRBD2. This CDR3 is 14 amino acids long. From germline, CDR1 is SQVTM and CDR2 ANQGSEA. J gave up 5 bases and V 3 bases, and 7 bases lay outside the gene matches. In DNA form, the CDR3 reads TGCAGCGTTGAGAGGACTAGGGGAAACAATGAGCAGTTCTTC. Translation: CSVERTRGNNEQFF.

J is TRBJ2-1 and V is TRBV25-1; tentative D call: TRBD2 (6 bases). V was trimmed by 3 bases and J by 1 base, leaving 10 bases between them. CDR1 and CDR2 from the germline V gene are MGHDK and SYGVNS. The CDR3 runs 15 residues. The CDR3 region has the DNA TGTGCCAGCAGTGACCGGGACTTTTCCTACAATGAGCAGTTCTTC. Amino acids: CASSDRDFSYNEQFF.

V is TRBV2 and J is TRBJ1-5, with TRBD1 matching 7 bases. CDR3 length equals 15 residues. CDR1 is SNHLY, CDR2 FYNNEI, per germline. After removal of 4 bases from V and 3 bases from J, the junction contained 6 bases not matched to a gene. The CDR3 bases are TGTGCCAGCAGTGGAGCGACAGGGAACAATCAGCCCCAGCATTTT. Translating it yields CASSGATGNNQPQHF.

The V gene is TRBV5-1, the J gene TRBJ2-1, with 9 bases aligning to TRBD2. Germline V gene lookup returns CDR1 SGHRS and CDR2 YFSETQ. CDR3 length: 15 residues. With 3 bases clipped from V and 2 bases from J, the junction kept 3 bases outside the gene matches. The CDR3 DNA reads TGCGCCAGCAGCTCTTCTAGCGGGGCCTACAATGAGCAGTTCTTC. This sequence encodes CASSSSSGAYNEQFF.

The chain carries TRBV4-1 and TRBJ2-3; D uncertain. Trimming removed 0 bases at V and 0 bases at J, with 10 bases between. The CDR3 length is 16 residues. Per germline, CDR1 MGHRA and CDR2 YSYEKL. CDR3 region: CASSQDVGLSTDTQYF. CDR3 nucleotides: TGCGCCAGCAGCCAAGACGTGGGCCTTAGCACAGATACGCAGTATTTT.

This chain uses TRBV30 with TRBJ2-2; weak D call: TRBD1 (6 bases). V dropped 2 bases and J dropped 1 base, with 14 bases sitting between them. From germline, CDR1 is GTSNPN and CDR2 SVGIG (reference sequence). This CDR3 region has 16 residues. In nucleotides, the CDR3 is TGTGCCTGGAGTCGAGACCCGACAGGGAACACCGGGGAGCTGTTTTTT. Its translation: CAWSRDPTGNTGELFF. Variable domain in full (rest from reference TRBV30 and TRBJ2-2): SQTIHQWPATLVQPVGSPLSLECTVEGTSNPNLYWYRQAAGRGLQLLFYSVGIGQISSEVPQNLSASRPQDRQFILSSKKLLLSDSGFYLCAWSRDPTGNTGELFFGEGSRLTVL.

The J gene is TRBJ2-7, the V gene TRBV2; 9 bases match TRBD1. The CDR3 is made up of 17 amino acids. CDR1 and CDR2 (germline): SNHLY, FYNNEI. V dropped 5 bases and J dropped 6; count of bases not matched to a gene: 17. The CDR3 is CASSYSGTGPPLGEQYF. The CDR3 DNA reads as TGTGCCAGCAGTTACTCCGGGACAGGGCCTCCCCTGGGCGAGCAGTACTTC.